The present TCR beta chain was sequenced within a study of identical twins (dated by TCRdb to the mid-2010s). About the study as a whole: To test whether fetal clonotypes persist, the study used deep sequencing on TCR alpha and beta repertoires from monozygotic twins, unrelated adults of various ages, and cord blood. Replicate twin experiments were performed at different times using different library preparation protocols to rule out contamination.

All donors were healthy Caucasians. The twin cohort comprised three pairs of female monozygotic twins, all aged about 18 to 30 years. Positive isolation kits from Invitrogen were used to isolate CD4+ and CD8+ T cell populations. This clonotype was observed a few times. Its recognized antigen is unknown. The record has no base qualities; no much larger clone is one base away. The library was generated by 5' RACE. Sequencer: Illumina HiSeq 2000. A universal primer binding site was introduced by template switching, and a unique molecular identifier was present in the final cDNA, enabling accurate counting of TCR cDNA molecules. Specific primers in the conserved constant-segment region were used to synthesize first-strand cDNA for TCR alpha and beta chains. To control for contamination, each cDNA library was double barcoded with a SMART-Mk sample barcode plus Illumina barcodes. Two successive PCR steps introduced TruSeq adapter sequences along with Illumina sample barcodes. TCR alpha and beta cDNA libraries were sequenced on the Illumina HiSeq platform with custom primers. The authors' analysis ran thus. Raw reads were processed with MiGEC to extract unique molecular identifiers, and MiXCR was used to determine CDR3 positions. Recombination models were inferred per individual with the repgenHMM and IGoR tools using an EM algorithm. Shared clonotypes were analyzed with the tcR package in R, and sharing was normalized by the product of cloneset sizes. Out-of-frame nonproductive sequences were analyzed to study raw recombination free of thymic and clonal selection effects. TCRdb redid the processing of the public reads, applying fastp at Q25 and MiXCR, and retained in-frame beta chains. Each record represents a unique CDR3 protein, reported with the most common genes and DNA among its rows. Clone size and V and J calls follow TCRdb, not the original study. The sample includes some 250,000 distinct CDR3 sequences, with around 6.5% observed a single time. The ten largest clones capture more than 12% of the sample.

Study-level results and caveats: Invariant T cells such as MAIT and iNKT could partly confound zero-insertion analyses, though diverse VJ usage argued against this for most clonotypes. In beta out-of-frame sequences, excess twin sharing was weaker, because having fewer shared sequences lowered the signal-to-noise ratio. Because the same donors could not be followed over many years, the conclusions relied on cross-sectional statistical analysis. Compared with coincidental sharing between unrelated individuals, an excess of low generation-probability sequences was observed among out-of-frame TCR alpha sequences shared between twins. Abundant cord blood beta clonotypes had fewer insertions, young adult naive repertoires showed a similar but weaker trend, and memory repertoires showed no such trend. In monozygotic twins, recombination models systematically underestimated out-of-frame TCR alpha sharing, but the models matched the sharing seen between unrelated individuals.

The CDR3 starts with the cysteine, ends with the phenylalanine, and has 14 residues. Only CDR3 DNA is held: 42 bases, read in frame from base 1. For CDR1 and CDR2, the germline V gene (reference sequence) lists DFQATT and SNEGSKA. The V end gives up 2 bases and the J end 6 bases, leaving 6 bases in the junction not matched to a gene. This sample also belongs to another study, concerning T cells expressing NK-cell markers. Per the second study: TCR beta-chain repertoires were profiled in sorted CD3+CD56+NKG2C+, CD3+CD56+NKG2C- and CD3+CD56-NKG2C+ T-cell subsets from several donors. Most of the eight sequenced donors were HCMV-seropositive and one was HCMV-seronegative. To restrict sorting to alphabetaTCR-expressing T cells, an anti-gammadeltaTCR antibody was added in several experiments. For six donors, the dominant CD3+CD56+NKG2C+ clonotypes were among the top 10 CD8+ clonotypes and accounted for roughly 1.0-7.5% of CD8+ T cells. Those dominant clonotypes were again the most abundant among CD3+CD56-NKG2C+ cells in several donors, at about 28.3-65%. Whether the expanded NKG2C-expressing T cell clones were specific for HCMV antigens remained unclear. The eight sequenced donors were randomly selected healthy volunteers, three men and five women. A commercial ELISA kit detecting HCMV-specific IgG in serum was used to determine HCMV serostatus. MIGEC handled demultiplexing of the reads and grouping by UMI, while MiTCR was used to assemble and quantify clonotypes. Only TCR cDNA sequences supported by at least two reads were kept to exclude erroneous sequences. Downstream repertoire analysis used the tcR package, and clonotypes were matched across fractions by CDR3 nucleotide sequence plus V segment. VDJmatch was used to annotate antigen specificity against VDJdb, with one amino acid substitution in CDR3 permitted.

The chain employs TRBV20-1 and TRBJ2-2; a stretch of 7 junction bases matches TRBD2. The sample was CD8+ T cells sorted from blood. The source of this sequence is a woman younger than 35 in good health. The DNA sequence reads TGCAGTGCTAGACCGGGACTACGGGCCGGGGAGCTGTTTTTT. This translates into CSARPGLRAGELFF.